This T cell receptor beta chain derives from a study of T cells in localized non-small cell lung cancer. This CDR3 spans 17 amino acids. Germline CDR1 SGHTA, CDR2 FQGNSA. The V gene lost 5 bases and the J gene lost 3 bases, with 17 bases spanning the gap. As regards this clone: Its antigen is unidentified.

Study-level findings and limits: Highest T cell clonality was seen in uninvolved adjacent lung, surpassing that measured in tumor. Longer overall survival accompanied higher blood T cell density.

Only in-frame clones appear in the TCRdb table, and some are missing; sequencing was by immunoSEQ multiplex PCR. This table has roughly 40,000 clones, 81% appearing once. The receptor comes from a male donor aged 60 or over with stage II lung adenocarcinoma. This sequence joins TRBV7-2 and TRBJ2-6; D unclear. The sequences come from peripheral blood mononuclear cells, collected before any cancer treatment. CDR3 loop: CASSPRYSTVGANVLTF. The DNA for the CDR3 is TGTGCCAGCAGCCCTCGGTATTCGACTGTTGGGGCCAACGTCCTGACTTTC.